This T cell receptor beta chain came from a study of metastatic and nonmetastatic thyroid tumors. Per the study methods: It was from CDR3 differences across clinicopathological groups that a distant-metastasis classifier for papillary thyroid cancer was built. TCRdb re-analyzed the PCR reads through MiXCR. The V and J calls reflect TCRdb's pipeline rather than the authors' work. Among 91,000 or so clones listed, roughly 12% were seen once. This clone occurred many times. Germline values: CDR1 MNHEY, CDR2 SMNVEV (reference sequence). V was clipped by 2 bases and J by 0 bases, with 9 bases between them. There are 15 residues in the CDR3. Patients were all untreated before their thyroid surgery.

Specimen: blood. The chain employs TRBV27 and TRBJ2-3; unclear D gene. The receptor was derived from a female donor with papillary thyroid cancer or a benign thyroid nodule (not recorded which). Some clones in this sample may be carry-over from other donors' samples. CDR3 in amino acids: CASSLVGTSTDTQYF. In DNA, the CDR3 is TGTGCCAGCAGTTTAGTAGGTACTAGCACAGATACGCAGTATTTT.